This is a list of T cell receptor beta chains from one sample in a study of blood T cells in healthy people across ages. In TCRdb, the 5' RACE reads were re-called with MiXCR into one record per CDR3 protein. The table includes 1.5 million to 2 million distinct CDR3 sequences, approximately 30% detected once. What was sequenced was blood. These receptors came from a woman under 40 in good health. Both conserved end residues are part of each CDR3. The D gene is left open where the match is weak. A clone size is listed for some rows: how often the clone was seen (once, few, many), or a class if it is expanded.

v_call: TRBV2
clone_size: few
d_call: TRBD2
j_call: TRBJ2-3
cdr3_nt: TGTGCCAGCAGGACTAGCGGGGATACGCAGTATTTT
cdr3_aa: CASRTSGDTQYF

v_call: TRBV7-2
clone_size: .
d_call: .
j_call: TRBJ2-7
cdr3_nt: TGTGCCAGCAGCCACAGCCCACCTTTCTCCTACGAGCAGTACTTC
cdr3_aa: CASSHSPPFSYEQYF

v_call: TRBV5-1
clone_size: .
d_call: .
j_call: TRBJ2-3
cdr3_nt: TGCGCCAGCATTCAGGGTTGGACAGATACGCAGTATTTT
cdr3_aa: CASIQGWTDTQYF

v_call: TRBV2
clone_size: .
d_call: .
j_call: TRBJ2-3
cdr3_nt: TGTGCCAGCAGTGACGGCATTACTAGCACAGATACGCAGTATTTT
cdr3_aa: CASSDGITSTDTQYF

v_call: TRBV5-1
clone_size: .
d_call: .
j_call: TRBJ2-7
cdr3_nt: TGCGCCAGCAGCCTGGGCGTGGGTCGGGCCAGCTACGAGCAGTACTTC
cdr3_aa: CASSLGVGRASYEQYF

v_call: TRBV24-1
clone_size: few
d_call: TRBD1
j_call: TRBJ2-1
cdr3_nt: TGTGCCACCAGTGAAACCGGGACAGGGGCCTACAATGAGCAGTTCTTC
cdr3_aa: CATSETGTGAYNEQFF

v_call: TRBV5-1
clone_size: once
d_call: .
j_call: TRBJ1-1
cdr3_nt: TGCGCCAGCAGCTTGGCCAGGGTAGATCATCGAGCTTTCTTT
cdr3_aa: CASSLARVDHRAFF

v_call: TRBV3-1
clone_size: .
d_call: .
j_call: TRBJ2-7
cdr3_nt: TGTGCCAGCAGCCAAGGCGGGACCCTCTCCTACGAGCAGTACTTC
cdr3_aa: CASSQGGTLSYEQYF

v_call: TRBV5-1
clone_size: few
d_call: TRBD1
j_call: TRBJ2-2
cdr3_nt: TGCGCCAGCACCCATTCGACAGGGGCCTCGAACACCGGGGAGCTGTTTTTT
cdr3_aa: CASTHSTGASNTGELFF

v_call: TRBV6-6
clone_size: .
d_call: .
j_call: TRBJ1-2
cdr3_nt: TGTGCCAGCACCTCCTGGGCCCTCAGTCGGGGCTACACCTTC
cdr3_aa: CASTSWALSRGYTF

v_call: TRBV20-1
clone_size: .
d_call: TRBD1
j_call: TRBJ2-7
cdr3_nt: TGCAGTGCTCAGGGGGCTCGCGGGACCTCCGAGCAGTACTTC
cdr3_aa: CSAQGARGTSEQYF

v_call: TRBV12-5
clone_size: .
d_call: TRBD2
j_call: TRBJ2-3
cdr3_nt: TGTGCTAGTGGTTTGGGGACTAGCGGGAACACAGATACGCAGTATTTT
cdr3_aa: CASGLGTSGNTDTQYF

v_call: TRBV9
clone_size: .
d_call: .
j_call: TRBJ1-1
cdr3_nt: TGTGCCAGCAGCTCCCGTCTAACGGATGAAGCTTTCTTT
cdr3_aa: CASSSRLTDEAFF

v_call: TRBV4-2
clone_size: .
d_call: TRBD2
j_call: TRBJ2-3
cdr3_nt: TGTGCCAGCAGCCAAGATGAGGGGCTAGCGGGGGAGGCAGATACGCAGTATTTT
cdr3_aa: CASSQDEGLAGEADTQYF

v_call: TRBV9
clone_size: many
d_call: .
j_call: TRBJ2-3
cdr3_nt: TGTGCCAGCAGCGTAGGTCAGATCACAGATACGCAGTATTTT
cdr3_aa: CASSVGQITDTQYF

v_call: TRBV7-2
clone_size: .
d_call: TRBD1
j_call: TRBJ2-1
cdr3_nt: TGTGCCAGCAGCTTAGATGGGACAGGGGTCCGGCAGTTCTTC
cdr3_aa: CASSLDGTGVRQFF

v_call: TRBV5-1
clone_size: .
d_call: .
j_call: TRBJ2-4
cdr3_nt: TGCGCCAGCAGCTCGACAAGGTCCAAAAACATTCAGTACTTC
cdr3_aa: CASSSTRSKNIQYF

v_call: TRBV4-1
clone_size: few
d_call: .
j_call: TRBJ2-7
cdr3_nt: TGCGCCAGCAGCCAAGATACTATCTACTCCTACGAGCAGTACTTC
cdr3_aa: CASSQDTIYSYEQYF

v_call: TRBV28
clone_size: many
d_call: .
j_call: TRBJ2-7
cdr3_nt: TGTGCCAGCAGTTTTCAGGGTCCCCGCGCGATCTACGAGCAGTACTTC
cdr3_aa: CASSFQGPRAIYEQYF

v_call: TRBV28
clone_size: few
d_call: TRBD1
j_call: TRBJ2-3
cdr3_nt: TGTGCCAGCAGTTTATGGCAGGGGGCAGATACGCAGTATTTT
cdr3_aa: CASSLWQGADTQYF

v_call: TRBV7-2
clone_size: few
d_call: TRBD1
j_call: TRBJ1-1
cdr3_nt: TGTGCCAGCAGCTTAGGTGGGACAGGGGCCACTGAAGCTTTCTTT
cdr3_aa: CASSLGGTGATEAFF

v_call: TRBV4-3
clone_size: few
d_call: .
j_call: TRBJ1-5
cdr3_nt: TGCGCCAGCAGTTGGGGGTTCGGAGGCAATCAGCCCCAGCATTTT
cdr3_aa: CASSWGFGGNQPQHF

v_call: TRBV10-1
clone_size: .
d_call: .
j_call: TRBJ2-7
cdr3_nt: TGCGCCAGCAGTGGGGCCAGGGCCTACGAGCAGTACTTC
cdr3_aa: CASSGARAYEQYF

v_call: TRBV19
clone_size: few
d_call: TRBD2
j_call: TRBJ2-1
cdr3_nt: TGTGCCAGTAGTATAACTCAAGCGGGAGTGAAGGAGCAGTTCTTC
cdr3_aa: CASSITQAGVKEQFF

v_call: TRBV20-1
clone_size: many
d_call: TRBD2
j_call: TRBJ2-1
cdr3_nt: TGCAGTGCTAGAGTTGATAGCGGGGCCAACAATGAGCAGTTCTTC
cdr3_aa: CSARVDSGANNEQFF

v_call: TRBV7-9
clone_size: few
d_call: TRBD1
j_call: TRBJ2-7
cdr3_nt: TGTGCCAGCAGCAGGCCCTCACAGGGGGCTGAGACCTACGAGCAGTACTTC
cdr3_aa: CASSRPSQGAETYEQYF

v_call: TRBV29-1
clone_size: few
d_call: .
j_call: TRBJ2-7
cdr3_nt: TGCAGCGTTGACGGCAACTCCTGCGAGCAGTACTTC
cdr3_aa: CSVDGNSCEQYF

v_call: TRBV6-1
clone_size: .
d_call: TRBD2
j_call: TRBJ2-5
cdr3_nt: TGTGCCAGCAGGAGACTAGCGGGGATTCGCAATGAGCAGTACTTC
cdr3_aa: CASRRLAGIRNEQYF

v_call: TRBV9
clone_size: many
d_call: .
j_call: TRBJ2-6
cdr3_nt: TGTGCCAGCAGCGAGAACGGAGGGGCTGGGGCCAACGTCCTGACTTTC
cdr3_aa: CASSENGGAGANVLTF

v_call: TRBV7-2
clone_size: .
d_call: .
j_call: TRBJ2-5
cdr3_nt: TGTTCCAGCAGAACCGGGGTATCGGAGACCCAGTACTTC
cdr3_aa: CSSRTGVSETQYF

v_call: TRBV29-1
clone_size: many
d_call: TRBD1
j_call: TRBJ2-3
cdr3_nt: TGCAGCGTTCTGTCCGGGACAGGTAGCACAGATACGCAGTATTTT
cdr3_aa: CSVLSGTGSTDTQYF

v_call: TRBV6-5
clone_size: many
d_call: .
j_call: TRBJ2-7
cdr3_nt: TGTGCCAGCAGTTATTATTCCGGAGGGGAGCAGTACTTC
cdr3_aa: CASSYYSGGEQYF

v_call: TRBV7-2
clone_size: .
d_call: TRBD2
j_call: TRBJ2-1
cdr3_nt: TGTGCCGGCAGCTTAGTACTAGCGGGAAACGAGATGTTCTTC
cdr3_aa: CAGSLVLAGNEMFF

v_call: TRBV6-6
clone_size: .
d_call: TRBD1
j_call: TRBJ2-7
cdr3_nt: TGTGCCAGCAGTTACCCTCCTCCGGGACAGGGCCACGAGCAGTACTTC
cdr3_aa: CASSYPPPGQGHEQYF

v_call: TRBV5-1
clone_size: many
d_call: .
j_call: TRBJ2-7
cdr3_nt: TGCGCCAGCAGCCCCGGGACTCCAGTCTACGAGCAGTACTTC
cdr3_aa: CASSPGTPVYEQYF

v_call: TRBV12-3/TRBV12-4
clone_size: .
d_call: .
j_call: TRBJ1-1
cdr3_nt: TGTGCCAGCAGTACTGACCCAAAAGGGGGTGAAGCTTTCTTT
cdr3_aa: CASSTDPKGGEAFF

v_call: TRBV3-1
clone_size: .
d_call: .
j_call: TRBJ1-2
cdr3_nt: TGTGCCAGCAGCCGCCGAGGACAGCTCTATGGCTACACCTTC
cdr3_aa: CASSRRGQLYGYTF

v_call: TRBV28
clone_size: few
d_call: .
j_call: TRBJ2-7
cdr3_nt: TGTGCCAGCAGTTACGATGGACATACTATCTACGAGCAGTACTTC
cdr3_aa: CASSYDGHTIYEQYF

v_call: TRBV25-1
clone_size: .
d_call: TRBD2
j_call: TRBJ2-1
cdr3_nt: TGTGCCAGCAGTTTCCATGGGGGGGAGACCCAGTTCTTC
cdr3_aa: CASSFHGGETQFF

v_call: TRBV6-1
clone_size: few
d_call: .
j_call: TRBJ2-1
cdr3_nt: TGTGCCAGTACTGGGCAGGTGACCTACAATGAGCAGTTCTTC
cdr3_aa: CASTGQVTYNEQFF

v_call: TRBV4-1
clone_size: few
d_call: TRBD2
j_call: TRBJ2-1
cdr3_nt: TGCGCCAGCAGCCAACCGGTCGCCAGCGGGAGCAATGAGCAGTTCTTC
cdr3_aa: CASSQPVASGSNEQFF

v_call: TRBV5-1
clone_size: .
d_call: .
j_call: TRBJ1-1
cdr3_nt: TGCGCCAGCAGCTTGGAGGGTCCGGGGGTGAACACTGAAGCTTTCTTT
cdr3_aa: CASSLEGPGVNTEAFF

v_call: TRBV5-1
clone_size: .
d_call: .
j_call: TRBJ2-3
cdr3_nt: TGCGCCAGCAGCCCAAGACTAGGGCGGTTAACCTCTAGCACAGATACGCAGTATTTT
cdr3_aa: CASSPRLGRLTSSTDTQYF

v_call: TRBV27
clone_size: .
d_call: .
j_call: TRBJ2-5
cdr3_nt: TGTGCCAGCAGTTCACGACCGCTTCTGCTGCAGGGACCTCAAGAGACCCAGTACTTC
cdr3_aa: CASSSRPLLLQGPQETQYF

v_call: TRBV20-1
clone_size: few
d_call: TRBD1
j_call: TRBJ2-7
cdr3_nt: TGCAGTGCGCCCCCGGGACAGGGGGCTAGTTACGAGCAGTACTTC
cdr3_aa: CSAPPGQGASYEQYF

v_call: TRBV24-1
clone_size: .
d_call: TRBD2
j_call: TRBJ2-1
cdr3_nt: TGTGCCACCAGTGAGGGGAGGACTAGCGGGAGTATTGGGAATGAGCAGTTCTTC
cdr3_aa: CATSEGRTSGSIGNEQFF

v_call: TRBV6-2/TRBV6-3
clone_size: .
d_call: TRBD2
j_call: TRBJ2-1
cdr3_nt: TGTGCCAGCAGTCAGGGACTAGCGGGTAAAACCTCCTACAATGAGCAGTTCTTC
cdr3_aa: CASSQGLAGKTSYNEQFF

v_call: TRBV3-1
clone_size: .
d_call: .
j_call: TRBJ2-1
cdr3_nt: TGTGCCAGCAGCCAAGTGAGGAGGAGTTTGGGTACTCCGGAGAACAATGAGCAGTTCTTC
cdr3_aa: CASSQVRRSLGTPENNEQFF

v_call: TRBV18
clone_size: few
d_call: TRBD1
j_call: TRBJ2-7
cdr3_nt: TGTGCCAGCTCACCAATTGGACAGGGTGAAGTCTCCTACGAGCAGTACTTC
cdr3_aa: CASSPIGQGEVSYEQYF

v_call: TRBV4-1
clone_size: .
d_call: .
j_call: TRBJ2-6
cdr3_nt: TGCGCCAGCAGCCAAGATACCCCGGGGTCTGGGGCCAACGTCCTGACTTTC
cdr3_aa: CASSQDTPGSGANVLTF

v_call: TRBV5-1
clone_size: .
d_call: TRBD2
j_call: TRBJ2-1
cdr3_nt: TGCGCCAGCAGCTTGGATTTGCGGGGGGGTAGTGAGCAGTTCTTC
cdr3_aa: CASSLDLRGGSEQFF

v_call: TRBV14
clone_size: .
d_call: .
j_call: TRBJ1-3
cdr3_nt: TGTGCCAGCAGCCGATTGTCAGGGTTCCCTGGAAACACCACATATTTT
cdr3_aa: CASSRLSGFPGNTTYF

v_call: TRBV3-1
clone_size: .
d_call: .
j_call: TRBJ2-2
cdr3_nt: TGTGCCAGCAACCTACGGGGTACCGGGGAGCTGTTTTTT
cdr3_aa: CASNLRGTGELFF

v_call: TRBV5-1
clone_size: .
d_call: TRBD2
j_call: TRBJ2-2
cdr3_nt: TGCGCCAGTAAAAGGACTAGCGGGAGGACCGGGGAGCTGTTTTTT
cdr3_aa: CASKRTSGRTGELFF

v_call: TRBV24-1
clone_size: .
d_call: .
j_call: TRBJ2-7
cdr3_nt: TGTGCCACCAGTGATCCTGGACGGCCCTACGAGCAGTACTTC
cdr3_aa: CATSDPGRPYEQYF

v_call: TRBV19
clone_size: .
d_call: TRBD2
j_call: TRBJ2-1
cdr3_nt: TGTGCCAGTAGTAAGGCGGGGGAAAATGAGCAGTTCTTC
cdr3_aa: CASSKAGENEQFF

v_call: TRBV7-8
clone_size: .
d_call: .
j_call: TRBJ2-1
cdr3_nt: TGTGCCAGCAGCTTAGAGACTAGGACGAACAATGAGCAGTTCTTC
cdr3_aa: CASSLETRTNNEQFF